This TCR beta chain stems from a study of lymphopenia after photon versus proton radiotherapy. About this clone itself: Its antigen is as yet unknown.

The method was immunoSEQ multiplex PCR; TCRdb's version includes in-frame clones alone and lacks a portion of them. This table has 15,000 to 20,000 clones, roughly 84% appearing once. Findings and caveats of the study: In patients who died, overall survival fell as post-nadir TCR diversity dropped more. After the lymphocyte nadir, photon-treated repertoires showed oligoclonal expansion, especially of CD8+ Temra cells. Only patients who died were analyzed for survival; proton advantage is unproven.

This material consisted of peripheral blood, taken from a patient treated with proton-based radiotherapy. The clonotype was recovered from a man in his sixties or seventies with pancreatic cancer.

In DNA, the CDR3 is TGTGCCAGCAGCTTAGGCGGGGGAAGGGTCACTGAAGCTTTCTTT. This gives the protein CASSLGGGRVTEAFF. The genes are TRBV7-9 and TRBJ1-1; D may be TRBD1 (5 bases). V lost 1 base and J lost 4, with 13 bases in between. The CDR3 covers 15 residues. CDR1 SEHNR and CDR2 FQNEAQ come from the germline V gene (reference sequence).